Following are 25 T cell receptor beta chains from one sample sequenced in a study of blood T cell repertoires in COVID-19. Measured with immunoSEQ multiplex PCR; TCRdb has only the in-frame clones, and not every one. Of 300,000 to 400,000 clones listed, approximately 86% are singletons. Sequenced material: peripheral blood. The receptors originated from a man aged 25 to 45 with COVID-19, enrolled during active disease.

The V call is TRBV2, the J call TRBJ2-6; D unresolved. V gave up 3 bases and J gave up 2 bases, with 5 bases separating them. There are 14 residues in the CDR3. CDR1 SNHLY and CDR2 FYNNEI come from the germline V gene. This chain's CDR3 is CASSEVAGANVLTF. The DNA for the CDR3 is TGTGCCAGCAGTGAGGTAGCTGGGGCCAACGTCCTGACTTTC.

The chain uses TRBV11-2 and TRBJ2-7, with D hard to call. The CDR3 consists of 15 residues. With 6 bases removed from V and 3 bases from J, the gap between germline ends came to 18 bases. Germline loops: CDR1 SGHAT, CDR2 FQNNGV. CDR3 DNA: TGTGCCAGCAGTTTCCCCCTTTCCCCGGGCTACGAGCAGTACTTC. It translates to CASSFPLSPGYEQYF.

The gene calls are TRBV6-5 and TRBJ2-7; no reliable D call. This CDR3 has 14 residues. V lost 6 bases, J lost 1 base, and 13 bases lay in between. Germline CDR1 MNHEY, CDR2 SVGAGI. This CDR3 reads CASSQHRTSYEQYF. The CDR3 nucleotides read TGTGCCAGCAGCCAACACCGCACGTCCTACGAGCAGTACTTC.

The chain is built from TRBV11-3 and TRBJ1-6, with 8 bases fitting TRBD1. The V segment lost 5 bases and the J segment 7 bases; nucleotides outside the gene matches: 4. The CDR3 has 14 residues. Germline values: CDR1 SGHNT, CDR2 YENEEA. The CDR3 reads CASSGDRGNSPLHF. The CDR3 DNA follows: TGTGCCAGCAGCGGAGACAGGGGAAATTCACCCCTCCACTTT.

The chain carries TRBV7-7 and TRBJ2-2; the match to TRBD1 covers 7 bases. The CDR3 extends over 13 amino acids. Per the germline V gene, CDR1 is SSHAT and CDR2 is FNYEAQ (reference sequence). V was clipped by 5 bases and J by 5 bases; unmatched bases: 2. CDR3 sequence reads: CASSQDRTGELFF. In DNA, the CDR3 is TGTGCCAGCAGCCAGGACAGGACCGGGGAGCTGTTTTTT.

This clone was recorded once. The chain is built from TRBV18 and TRBJ2-3; 9 bases match TRBD1. The CDR3 has 16 residues. The ends lost 5 bases at V and 4 bases at J; junction bases unmatched: 10. Germline CDR1 is KGHSH and CDR2 is LQKENI. CDR3 residues: CASSSTGTGNADTQYF. The CDR3 DNA reads TGTGCCAGCTCATCAACCGGGACAGGGAATGCAGATACGCAGTATTTT.

This clone appeared a single time. The rearrangement uses TRBV5-1 and TRBJ2-7, with D possibly being TRBD2 (6 bases). The germline V gene encodes CDR1 SGHRS and CDR2 YFSETQ. The V end was cut by 0 bases, the J end by 0 bases, with 13 bases between. The CDR3 has 16 residues. The CDR3, as DNA: TGCGCCAGCAGCTTGGGGGGCGGGGAATACTCCTACGAGCAGTACTTC. It translates to CASSLGGGEYSYEQYF. The variable domain in full, completed from reference TRBV5-1 and TRBJ2-7, reads KAGVTQTPRYLIKTRGQQVTLSCSPISGHRSVSWYQQTPGQGLQFLFEYFSETQRNKGNFPGRFSGRQFSNSRSEMNVSTLELGDSALYLCASSLGGGEYSYEQYFGPGTRLTVT.

This chain joins TRBV19 and TRBJ2-3; 9 bases line up with TRBD2. Per the germline V gene, CDR1 is LNHDA and CDR2 is SQIVND (reference sequence). Trimming at V came to 5 bases and at J to 2 bases, leaving 8 bases not matched to a gene. CDR3 size: 16 residues. The chain's CDR3 is CASSPPGLAFTDTQYF. CDR3 nucleotides: TGTGCCAGTAGTCCCCCAGGACTAGCGTTCACAGATACGCAGTATTTT.

The CDR3 here is CAIRQGIRETQYF. The DNA for the CDR3 is TGTGCCATCAGACAGGGTATTAGGGAGACCCAGTACTTC. The rearrangement links TRBV10-3 to TRBJ2-5; tentative D call: TRBD1 (6 bases). With 6 bases removed from V and 5 bases from J, the gap between germline ends came to 13 bases. CDR1 is ENHRY, CDR2 SYGVKD, per germline. The CDR3 length is 13 residues.

V usage is TRBV18 and J usage is TRBJ2-2; TRBD1 might be the D (5 bases). V was cut by 0 bases and J by 5 bases, with 13 bases left in between. This CDR3 is built from 16 residues. Germline CDR1 and CDR2: KGHSH and LQKENI. CDR3 sequence reads: CASSPPLRAGTGELFF. The CDR3 DNA follows: TGTGCCAGCTCACCACCCCTCAGGGCAGGGACCGGGGAGCTGTTTTTT.

V usage is TRBV21-1 and J usage is TRBJ1-2; the table names TRBD1, a call not compared with the DNA. TRBV21-1 is annotated as a pseudogene. CDR3 length: 15 amino acids. The CDR3 region is CASSKVAGGGGGYTF. CDR3 in DNA: TGTGCCAGCAGCAAAGTGGCAGGGGGCGGAGGGGGCTACACCTTC.

In nucleotides, the CDR3 is TGTGCCAGCAGCCAAACGGGATCTAATTCACCCCTCCACTTT. Protein: CASSQTGSNSPLHF. The rearrangement links TRBV3-1 (or the pseudogene TRBV3-2) to TRBJ1-6; no reliable D call. V shed 2 bases and J shed 6 bases, with 8 bases lying between them. This CDR3 spans 14 amino acids. CDR1 and CDR2 (germline): LGHDT, YNNKEL (reference sequence).

The chain combines TRBV6-2 or TRBV6-3 with TRBJ2-2, with 9 bases matching TRBD2. With 4 bases clipped from V and 7 bases from J, the junction kept 4 bases outside the gene matches. The CDR3 loop spans 14 amino acids. Germline lookup yields CDR1 MNHEY and CDR2 SVGEGT. CDR3 sequence (DNA): TGTGCCAGCAGTTTTCTAGCGGGGCTCGGGGAGCTGTTTTTT. Its protein is CASSFLAGLGELFF.

The CDR3 here is CASSPTGPSNTGELFF. Here the CDR3 DNA reads TGTGCCAGCTCACCAACAGGCCCCTCGAACACCGGGGAGCTGTTTTTT. The gene calls are TRBV18 and TRBJ2-2; D may be TRBD1 (5 bases). Trimming shortened V by 2 bases and J by 0 bases, and 10 bases separated the two germline ends. Germline V lookup: CDR1 KGHSH, CDR2 LQKENI. The CDR3 runs to 16 residues.

This chain connects TRBV3-1 (or the pseudogene TRBV3-2) to TRBJ2-7; 11 bases line up with TRBD2. Germline V lookup: CDR1 LGHDT, CDR2 YNNKEL (reference sequence). The CDR3 is made up of 14 amino acids. With V trimmed by 4 bases and J by 4 bases, 3 bases remained unmatched. CDR3: CASSLLAGGYEQYF. The CDR3 DNA reads as TGTGCCAGCAGCCTATTAGCGGGAGGGTACGAGCAGTACTTC.

The chain combines TRBV9 with TRBJ2-6; D might be TRBD1 (6 bases). The CDR3 sequence is 16 residues long. CDR1 is SGDLS and CDR2 is YYNGEE in the germline V gene. With 3 bases removed from V and 0 bases from J, the gap between germline ends came to 10 bases. CDR3 bases: TGTGCCAGCAGCGCAGGGACACCCTCTGGGGCCAACGTCCTGACTTTC. Translated: CASSAGTPSGANVLTF.

The J gene is TRBJ1-5, the V gene TRBV9; TRBD1 matches 7 bases. The CDR3 contains 15 residues. The germline V gene has CDR1 SGDLS and CDR2 YYNGEE. V was pared by 4 bases and J by 6 bases, with 10 bases of the junction left unmatched. CDR3 DNA: TGTGCCAGCAGCCTCGGAGGGGGCGCATCTCAGCCCCAGCATTTT. Translating it yields CASSLGGGASQPQHF.

The chain is built from TRBV7-3 and TRBJ1-4; D not certain. The germline gives CDR1 SGHTA, CDR2 FQGTGA. The V end lost 2 bases, the J end lost 8 bases, and 9 bases lay between the germline ends. This CDR3 is built from 13 residues. The chain's CDR3 is CASSLRRGEKLFF. CDR3 nucleotides: TGTGCCAGCAGCTTACGACGCGGGGAAAAACTGTTTTTT.

The V call is TRBV19, the J call TRBJ2-1; maybe TRBD1 (5 bases). V was pared by 3 bases and J by 12 bases, with 21 bases between. Germline V gene lookup returns CDR1 LNHDA and CDR2 SQIVND (reference sequence). The CDR3 is 15 residues long. The CDR3 reads CASSIPGAPPTGQFF. CDR3 nucleotide sequence: TGTGCCAGTAGTATCCCTGGGGCCCCACCGACGGGGCAGTTCTTC.

Here the CDR3 reads CASSPGSGDYLGYTF. In DNA, the CDR3 is TGTGCCAGCTCACCAGGGTCAGGGGATTATCTTGGCTACACCTTC. The chain couples TRBV18 to TRBJ1-2; D possibly corresponds to TRBD1 (6 bases). CDR1 is KGHSH and CDR2 is LQKENI in the germline V gene. V lost 2 bases to trimming and J lost 7 bases, with 17 bases between them. CDR3 length: 15 residues.

CDR3 nucleotide sequence: TGCGCCAGCAGCCCGCCGTGGGGGGGAGCCTACGAGCAGTACTTC. Its translation: CASSPPWGGAYEQYF. V and J are TRBV5-1 and TRBJ2-7; 7 bases fit TRBD2. The junction had 9 bases not matched to a gene; V was cut back by 4 bases and J by 2 bases. There are 15 residues in the CDR3. Looked up from germline, CDR1 is SGHRS and CDR2 is YFSETQ.

V gene TRBV2 combines with J gene TRBJ2-7, with TRBD2 matching over 8 bases. The CDR3 runs 14 residues. Germline values: CDR1 SNHLY, CDR2 FYNNEI. V lost 6 bases and J lost 2; bases outside the gene matches: 6. The chain's CDR3 is CASSAGGGPYEQYF. CDR3 nucleotides: TGTGCCAGCAGCGCCGGGGGGGGCCCCTACGAGCAGTACTTC.

The chain joins TRBV7-2 to TRBJ2-7; D gene ambiguous. Trimming took off 3 bases at V and 5 bases at J, with 14 bases between the two ends. CDR3 length: 14 amino acids. Germline V gene sequence: CDR1 SGHTA, CDR2 FQGNSA. The CDR3, as DNA: TGTGCCAGCAGCTTGCGGAAGCCCCTTGACGAGCAGTACTTC. Translating gives CASSLRKPLDEQYF.

This clone has a single count. The J gene is TRBJ1-2, the V gene TRBV2; D unclear. There are 11 residues in the CDR3. V dropped 9 bases and J dropped 5 bases, with 10 bases sitting between them. CDR1 SNHLY and CDR2 FYNNEI come from the germline V gene. The CDR3 nucleotides read TGTGCCAGTCAGAGGTCTTATGGCTACACCTTC. Translating gives CASQRSYGYTF.

This chain connects TRBV30 to TRBJ1-1; 8 bases align to TRBD1. V was clipped by 3 bases and J by 4 bases; unmatched bases: 7. The CDR3 is 14 residues long. Germline values: CDR1 GTSNPN, CDR2 SVGIG (reference sequence). Written as DNA, the CDR3 is TGTGCCTGGAGGTCCTCAGGGGGCCTCACTGAAGCTTTCTTT. Translation: CAWRSSGGLTEAFF.